These T cell receptor beta chains were read from a single sample in a study of cytomegalovirus exposure and HLA in healthy donors. The repertoire was sequenced with immunoSEQ multiplex PCR; TCRdb's copy has only in-frame clones and lacks some. This sample's clone table lists some 150,000 clones. Specimen: PBMCs. These receptors were obtained from a woman aged 18-35 years in good health and CMV-seropositive. Each CDR3 is given with its conserved first and last residue. D genes are given only for firm matches.

V,D,J,CDR3,DNA
TRBV9,NA,TRBJ2-2,CASSRAGLGTGELFF,TGTGCCAGCAGCAGGGCGGGTCTAGGCACCGGGGAGCTGTTTTTT
TRBV7-6,NA,TRBJ2-7,CASSYTRGIAEQYF,TGTGCCAGCAGCTACACTAGAGGCATCGCCGAGCAGTACTTC
TRBV19,TRBD1,TRBJ1-5,CASSTPGQGDQPQHF,TGTGCCAGTAGTACCCCAGGACAGGGTGATCAGCCCCAGCATTTT
TRBV30,NA,TRBJ1-2,CAWSVGRGSYGYTF,TGTGCCTGGAGTGTAGGAAGAGGGAGCTATGGCTACACCTTC
TRBV5-6,NA,TRBJ2-1,CASSFSSAEQFF,TGTGCCAGCAGCTTTTCTAGCGCCGAGCAGTTCTTC
TRBV7-8,NA,TRBJ1-1,CASSLGGSGAATEAFF,TGTGCCAGCAGCTTAGGTGGGTCGGGAGCGGCGACTGAAGCTTTCTTT
TRBV15,NA,TRBJ1-2,CATSRAQGHGYTF,TGTGCCACCAGCAGAGCACAGGGCCATGGCTACACCTTC
TRBV11-3,TRBD1,TRBJ2-7,CASSSGQGEYEQYF,TGTGCCAGCAGCTCCGGACAGGGGGAGTACGAGCAGTACTTC
TRBV19,TRBD1,TRBJ1-2,CASSAFGQGAYGYTF,TGTGCCAGTAGTGCGTTCGGACAGGGGGCCTATGGCTACACCTTC
TRBV7-9,NA,TRBJ2-7,CASSLVGGAEQYF,TGTGCCAGCAGCTTAGTGGGGGGGGCCGAGCAGTACTTC
TRBV9,NA,TRBJ1-1,CASSVAGNTEAFF,TGTGCCAGCAGCGTAGCAGGGAACACTGAAGCTTTCTTT
TRBV2,NA,TRBJ2-7,CASSEARAGYEQYF,TGTGCCAGCAGCGAAGCGCGGGCCGGTTACGAGCAGTACTTC
TRBV7-2,NA,TRBJ1-2,CASSLGTAYGYTF,TGTGCCAGCAGCTTAGGGACAGCGTATGGCTACACCTTC
TRBV19,TRBD1,TRBJ1-5,CASNMEGAGNQPQHF,TGTGCCAGTAACATGGAGGGGGCAGGCAATCAGCCCCAGCATTTT
TRBV18,TRBD2,TRBJ2-5,CASSPVIAGKETQYF,TGTGCCAGCTCACCGGTGATAGCGGGGAAGGAGACCCAGTACTTC
TRBV29-1,NA,TRBJ2-5,CSVAQAVLETQYF,TGCAGCGTTGCACAAGCGGTACTTGAGACCCAGTACTTC